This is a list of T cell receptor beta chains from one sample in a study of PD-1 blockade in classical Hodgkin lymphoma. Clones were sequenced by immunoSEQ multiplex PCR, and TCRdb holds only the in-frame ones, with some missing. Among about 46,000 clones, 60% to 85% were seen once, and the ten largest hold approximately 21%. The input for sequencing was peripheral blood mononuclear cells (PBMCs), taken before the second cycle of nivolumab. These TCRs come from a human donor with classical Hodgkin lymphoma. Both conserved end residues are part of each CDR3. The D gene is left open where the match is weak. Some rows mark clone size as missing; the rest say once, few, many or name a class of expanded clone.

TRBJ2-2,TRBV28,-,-,TGTGCCAGCAGCCAGACCGCAGGGTTCGGGGAGCTGTTTTTT,CASSQTAGFGELFF
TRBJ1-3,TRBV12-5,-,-,TGTGCTAGTGGTTTAATGCCCAAGGCGGGGGCTGGAAACACCATATATTTT,CASGLMPKAGAGNTIYF
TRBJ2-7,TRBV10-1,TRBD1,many,TGCGCCAGCAGTGACCCCCGCGTGACAGGGGGTCAGAGGGAGCAGTACTTC,CASSDPRVTGGQREQYF
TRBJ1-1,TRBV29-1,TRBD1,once,TGCAGCGTTGAACGTACTTCCGCGACAGGGCCAGGGGGAGCTTTCTTT,CSVERTSATGPGGAFF
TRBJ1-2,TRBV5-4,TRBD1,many,TGTGCCAGCAGCTTTCGGGGACAGGGAAACTATGGCTACACCTTC,CASSFRGQGNYGYTF
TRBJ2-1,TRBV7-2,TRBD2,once,TGTGCCAGCAGCATCTTATTCGGGTCGACTGGGACTAGGGATGAGCAGTTCTTC,CASSILFGSTGTRDEQFF
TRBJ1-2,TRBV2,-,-,TGTGCCAGCACCGGACGGAACTATGGCTACACCTTC,CASTGRNYGYTF
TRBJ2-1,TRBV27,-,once,TGTGCCAGCAGTTTATTCAGGGGTCTAGCGGATACCTACAATGAGCAGTTCTTC,CASSLFRGLADTYNEQFF
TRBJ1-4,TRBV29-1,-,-,TGCAGCGTTGTTAGTGGTTCAGGGGCGCGTCTTTTT,CSVVSGSGARLF
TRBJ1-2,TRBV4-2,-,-,TGTGCCAGCAGCCAACAGGGTTTTGGCTACACCTTC,CASSQQGFGYTF
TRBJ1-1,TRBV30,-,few,TGTGCCTGGAGTGTAAAAGTGGCACTGGAGGATACTTTCTTT,CAWSVKVALEDTFF